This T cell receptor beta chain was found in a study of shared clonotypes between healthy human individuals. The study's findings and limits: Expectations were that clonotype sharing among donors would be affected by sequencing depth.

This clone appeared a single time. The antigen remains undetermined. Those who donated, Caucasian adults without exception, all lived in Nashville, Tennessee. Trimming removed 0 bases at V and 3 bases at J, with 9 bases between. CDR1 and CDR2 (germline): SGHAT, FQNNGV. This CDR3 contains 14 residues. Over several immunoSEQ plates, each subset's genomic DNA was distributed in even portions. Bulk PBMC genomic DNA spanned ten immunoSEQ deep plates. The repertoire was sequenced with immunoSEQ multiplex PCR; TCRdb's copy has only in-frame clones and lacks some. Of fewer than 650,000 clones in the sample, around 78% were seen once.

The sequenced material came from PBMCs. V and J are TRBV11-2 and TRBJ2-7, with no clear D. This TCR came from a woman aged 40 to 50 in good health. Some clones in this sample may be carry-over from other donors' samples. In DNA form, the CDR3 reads TGTGCCAGCAGCTTAGAGGCGCCCAACTACGAGCAGTACTTC. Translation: CASSLEAPNYEQYF.